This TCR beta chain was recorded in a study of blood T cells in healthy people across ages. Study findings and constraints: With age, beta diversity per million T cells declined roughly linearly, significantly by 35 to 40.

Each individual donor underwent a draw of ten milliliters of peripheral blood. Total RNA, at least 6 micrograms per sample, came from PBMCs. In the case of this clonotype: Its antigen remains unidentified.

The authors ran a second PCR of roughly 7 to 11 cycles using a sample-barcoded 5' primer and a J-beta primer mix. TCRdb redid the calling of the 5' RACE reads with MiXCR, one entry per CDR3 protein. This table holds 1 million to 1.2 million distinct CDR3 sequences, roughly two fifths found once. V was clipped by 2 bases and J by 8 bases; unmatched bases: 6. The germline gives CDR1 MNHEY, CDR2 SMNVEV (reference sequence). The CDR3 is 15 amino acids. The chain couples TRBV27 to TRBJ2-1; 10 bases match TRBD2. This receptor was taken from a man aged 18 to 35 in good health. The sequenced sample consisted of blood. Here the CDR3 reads CASSLLAGVRDEQFF. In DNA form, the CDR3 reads TGTGCCAGCAGTTTACTAGCGGGGGTGAGAGATGAGCAGTTCTTC.